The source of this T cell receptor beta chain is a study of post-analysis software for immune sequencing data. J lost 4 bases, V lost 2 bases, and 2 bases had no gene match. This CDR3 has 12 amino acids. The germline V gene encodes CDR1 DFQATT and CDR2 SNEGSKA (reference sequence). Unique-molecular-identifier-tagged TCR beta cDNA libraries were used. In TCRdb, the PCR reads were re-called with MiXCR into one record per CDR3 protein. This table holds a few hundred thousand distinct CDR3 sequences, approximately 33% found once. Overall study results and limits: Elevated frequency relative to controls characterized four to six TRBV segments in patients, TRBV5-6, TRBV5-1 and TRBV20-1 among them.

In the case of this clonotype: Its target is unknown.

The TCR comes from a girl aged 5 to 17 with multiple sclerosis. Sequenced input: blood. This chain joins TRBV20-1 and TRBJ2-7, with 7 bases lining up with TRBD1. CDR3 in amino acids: CSARRTGYEQYF. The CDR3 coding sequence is TGCAGTGCTAGAAGGACAGGTTACGAGCAGTACTTC.